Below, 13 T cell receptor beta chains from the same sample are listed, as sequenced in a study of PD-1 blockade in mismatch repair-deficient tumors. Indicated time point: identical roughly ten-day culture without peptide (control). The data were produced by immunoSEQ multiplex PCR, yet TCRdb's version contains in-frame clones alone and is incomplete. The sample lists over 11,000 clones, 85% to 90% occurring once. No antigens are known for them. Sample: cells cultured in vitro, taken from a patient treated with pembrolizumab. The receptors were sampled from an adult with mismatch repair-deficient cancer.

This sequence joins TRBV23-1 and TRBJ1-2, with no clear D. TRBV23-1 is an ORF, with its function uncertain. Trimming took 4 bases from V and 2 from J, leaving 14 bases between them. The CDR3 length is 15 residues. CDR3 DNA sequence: TGCGCCAGCAGTCCCCCCCGCAAATTCAACTATGGCTACACCTTC. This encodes CASSPPRKFNYGYTF.

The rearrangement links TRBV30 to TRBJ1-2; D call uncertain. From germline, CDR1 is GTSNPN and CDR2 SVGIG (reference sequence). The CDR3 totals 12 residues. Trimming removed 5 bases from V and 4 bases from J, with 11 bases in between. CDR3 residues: CAWGGRFYGYTF. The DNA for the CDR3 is TGTGCCTGGGGCGGCCGATTCTATGGCTACACCTTC. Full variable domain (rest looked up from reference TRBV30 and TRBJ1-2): SQTIHQWPATLVQPVGSPLSLECTVEGTSNPNLYWYRQAAGRGLQLLFYSVGIGQISSEVPQNLSASRPQDRQFILSSKKLLLSDSGFYLCAWGGRFYGYTFGSGTRLTVV.

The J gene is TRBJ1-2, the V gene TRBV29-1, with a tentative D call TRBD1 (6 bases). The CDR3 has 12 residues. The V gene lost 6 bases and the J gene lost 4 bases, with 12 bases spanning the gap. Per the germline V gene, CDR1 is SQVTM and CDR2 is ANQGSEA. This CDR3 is CSVGGDTYGYTF. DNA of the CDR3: TGCAGCGTAGGAGGGGACACCTATGGCTACACCTTC.

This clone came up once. Here the CDR3 reads CASHPTGGFGYTF. For the CDR3, the DNA is TGTGCAAGTCACCCGACAGGGGGATTTGGCTACACCTTC. The V and J genes are TRBV12-2 and TRBJ1-2; the table's D call, TRBD1, has no DNA check behind it. TRBV12-2 is designated a pseudogene. The length of the CDR3 is 13 residues.

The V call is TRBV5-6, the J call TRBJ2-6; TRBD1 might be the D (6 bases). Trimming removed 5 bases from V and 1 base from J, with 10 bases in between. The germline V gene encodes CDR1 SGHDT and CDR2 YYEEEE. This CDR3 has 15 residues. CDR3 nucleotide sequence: TGTGCCAGCAGTTTCGGGACATCTGGGGCCAACGTCCTGACTTTC. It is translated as CASSFGTSGANVLTF.

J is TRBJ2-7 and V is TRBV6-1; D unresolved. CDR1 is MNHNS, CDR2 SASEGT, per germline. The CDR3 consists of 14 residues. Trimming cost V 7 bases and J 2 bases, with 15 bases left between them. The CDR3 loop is CASILGYPAYEQYF. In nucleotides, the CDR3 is TGTGCCAGCATATTAGGGTATCCGGCCTACGAGCAGTACTTC.

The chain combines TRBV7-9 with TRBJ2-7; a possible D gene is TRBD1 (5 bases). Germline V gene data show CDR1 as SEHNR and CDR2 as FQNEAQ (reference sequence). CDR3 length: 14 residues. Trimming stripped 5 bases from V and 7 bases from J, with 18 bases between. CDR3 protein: CASSPLLGRGEQYF. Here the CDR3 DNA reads TGTGCCAGCAGCCCACTCCTGGGAAGGGGAGAGCAGTACTTC.

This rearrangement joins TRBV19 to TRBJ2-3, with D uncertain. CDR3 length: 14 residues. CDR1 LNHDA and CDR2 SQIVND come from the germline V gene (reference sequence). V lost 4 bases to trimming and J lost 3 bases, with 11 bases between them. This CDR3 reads CASSTDGWTDTQYF. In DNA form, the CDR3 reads TGTGCCAGTAGTACGGACGGGTGGACAGATACGCAGTATTTT.

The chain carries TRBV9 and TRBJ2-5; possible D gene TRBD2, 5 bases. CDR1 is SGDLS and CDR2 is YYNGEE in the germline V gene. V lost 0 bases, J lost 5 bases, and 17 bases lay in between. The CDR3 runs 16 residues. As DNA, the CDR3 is TGTGCCAGCAGCGTAGGAGATGGTACCAGAGGGGAGACCCAGTACTTC. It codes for CASSVGDGTRGETQYF.

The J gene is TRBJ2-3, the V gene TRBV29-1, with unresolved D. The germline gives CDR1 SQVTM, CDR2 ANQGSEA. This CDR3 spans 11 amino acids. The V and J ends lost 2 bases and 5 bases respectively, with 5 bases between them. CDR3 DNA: TGCAGCGTTGAACCAGGAGATACGCAGTATTTT. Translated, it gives CSVEPGDTQYF.

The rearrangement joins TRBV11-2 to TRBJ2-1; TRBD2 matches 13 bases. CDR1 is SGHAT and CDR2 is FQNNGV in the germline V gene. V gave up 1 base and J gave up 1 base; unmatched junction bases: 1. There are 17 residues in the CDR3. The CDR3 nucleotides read TGTGCCAGCAGCTTAGGGACTAGCGGGAGTTCCTACAATGAGCAGTTCTTC. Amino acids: CASSLGTSGSSYNEQFF.

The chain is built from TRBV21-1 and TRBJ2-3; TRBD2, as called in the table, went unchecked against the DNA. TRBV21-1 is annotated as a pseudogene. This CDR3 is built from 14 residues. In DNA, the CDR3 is TGTGCCAGCTGGGCGGGGGCGCGAATAGATACGCAGTATTTT. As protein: CASWAGARIDTQYF.

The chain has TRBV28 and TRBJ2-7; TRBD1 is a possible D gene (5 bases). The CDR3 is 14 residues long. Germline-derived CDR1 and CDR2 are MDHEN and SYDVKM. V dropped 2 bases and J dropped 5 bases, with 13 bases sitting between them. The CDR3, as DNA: TGTGCCAGCAGTTTACAAGGGGTTGAGAACGAGCAGTACTTC. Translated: CASSLQGVENEQYF.